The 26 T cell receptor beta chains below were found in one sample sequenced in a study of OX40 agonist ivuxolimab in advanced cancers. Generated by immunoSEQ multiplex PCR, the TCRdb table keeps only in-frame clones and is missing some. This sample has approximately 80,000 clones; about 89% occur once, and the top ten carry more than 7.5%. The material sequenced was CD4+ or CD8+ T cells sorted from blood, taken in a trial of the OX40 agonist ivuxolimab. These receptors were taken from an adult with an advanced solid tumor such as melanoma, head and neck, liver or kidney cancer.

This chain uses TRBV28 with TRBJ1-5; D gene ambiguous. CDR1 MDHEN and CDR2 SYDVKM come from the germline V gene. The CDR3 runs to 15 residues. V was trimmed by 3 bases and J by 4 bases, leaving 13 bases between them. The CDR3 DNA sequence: TGTGCCAGCAGTTTTGTCGGGAAACCAAATCAGCCCCAGCATTTT. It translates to CASSFVGKPNQPQHF.

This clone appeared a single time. The DNA for the CDR3 is TGCAGTGCTGGACTAGCGTACGAGCAGTACTTC. Translation: CSAGLAYEQYF. This chain joins TRBV20-1 and TRBJ2-7, with 9 nucleotides matching TRBD2. Germline V gene lookup returns CDR1 DFQATT and CDR2 SNEGSKA (reference sequence). The CDR3 covers 11 residues. Germline trimming cut 5 bases from V and 4 bases from J; bases unmatched to any gene: 0.

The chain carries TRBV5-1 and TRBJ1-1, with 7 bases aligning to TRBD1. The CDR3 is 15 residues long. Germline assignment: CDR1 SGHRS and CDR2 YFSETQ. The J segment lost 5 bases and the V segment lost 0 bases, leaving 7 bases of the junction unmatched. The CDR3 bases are TGCGCCAGCAGCTTGGCACGTACAGGGGCGACTGAAGCTTTCTTT. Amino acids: CASSLARTGATEAFF.

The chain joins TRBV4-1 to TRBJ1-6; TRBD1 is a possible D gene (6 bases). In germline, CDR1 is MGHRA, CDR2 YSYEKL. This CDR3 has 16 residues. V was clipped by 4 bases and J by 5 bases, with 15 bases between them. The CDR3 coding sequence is TGCGCCAGCAGCCCTCGCCAGGGACAAAATAATTCACCCCTCCACTTT. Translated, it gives CASSPRQGQNNSPLHF.

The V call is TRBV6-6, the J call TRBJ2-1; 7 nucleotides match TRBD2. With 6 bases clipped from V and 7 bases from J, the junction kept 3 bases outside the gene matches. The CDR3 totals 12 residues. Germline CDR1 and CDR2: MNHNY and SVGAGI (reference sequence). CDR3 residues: CASRTLANEQFF. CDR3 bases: TGTGCCAGCAGGACACTAGCGAATGAGCAGTTCTTC.

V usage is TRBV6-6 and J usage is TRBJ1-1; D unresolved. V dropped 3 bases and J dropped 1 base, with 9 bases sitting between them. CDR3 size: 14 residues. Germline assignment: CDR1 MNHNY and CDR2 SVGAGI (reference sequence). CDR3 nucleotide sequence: TGTGCCAGCAGTTATGCCAGGCGGAACACTGAAGCTTTCTTT. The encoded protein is CASSYARRNTEAFF.

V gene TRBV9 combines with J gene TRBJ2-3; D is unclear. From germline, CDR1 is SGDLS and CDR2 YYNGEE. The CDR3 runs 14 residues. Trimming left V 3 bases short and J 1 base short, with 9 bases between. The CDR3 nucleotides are TGTGCCAGCAGCGATGATATGGGCACAGATACGCAGTATTTT. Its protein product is CASSDDMGTDTQYF.

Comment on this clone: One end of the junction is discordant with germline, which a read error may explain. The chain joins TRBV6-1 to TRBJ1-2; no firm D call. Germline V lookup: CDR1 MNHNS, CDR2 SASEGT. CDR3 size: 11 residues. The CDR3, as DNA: TGTGCCAGCAGTTCCGGACTGGAGCCGGGCTTC. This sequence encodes CASSSGLEPGF.

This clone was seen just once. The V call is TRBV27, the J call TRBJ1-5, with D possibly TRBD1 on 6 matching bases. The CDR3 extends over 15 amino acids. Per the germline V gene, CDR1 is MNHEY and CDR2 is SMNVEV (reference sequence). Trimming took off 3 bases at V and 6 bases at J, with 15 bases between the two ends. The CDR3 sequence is CASSFSAGAGQPQHF. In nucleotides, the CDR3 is TGTGCCAGCAGTTTTAGTGCAGGGGCTGGTCAGCCCCAGCATTTT.

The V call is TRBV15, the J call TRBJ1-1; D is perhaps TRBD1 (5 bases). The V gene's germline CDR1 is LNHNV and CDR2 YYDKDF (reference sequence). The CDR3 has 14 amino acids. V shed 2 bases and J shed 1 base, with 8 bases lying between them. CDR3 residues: CATSRNTGNTEAFF. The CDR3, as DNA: TGTGCCACCAGCAGAAACACAGGGAACACTGAAGCTTTCTTT.

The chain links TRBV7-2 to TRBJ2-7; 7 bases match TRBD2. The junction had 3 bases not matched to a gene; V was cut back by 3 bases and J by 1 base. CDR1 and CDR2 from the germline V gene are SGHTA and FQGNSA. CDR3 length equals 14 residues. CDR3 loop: CASSFSSGSYEQYV. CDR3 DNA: TGTGCCAGCAGCTTCTCTAGCGGTTCCTACGAGCAGTACGTC.

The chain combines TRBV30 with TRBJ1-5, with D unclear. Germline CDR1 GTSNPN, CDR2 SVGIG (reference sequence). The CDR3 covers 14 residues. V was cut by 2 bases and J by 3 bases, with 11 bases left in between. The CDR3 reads CAWSSVGNNQPQHF. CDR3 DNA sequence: TGTGCCTGGAGTAGCGTCGGGAACAATCAGCCCCAGCATTTT.

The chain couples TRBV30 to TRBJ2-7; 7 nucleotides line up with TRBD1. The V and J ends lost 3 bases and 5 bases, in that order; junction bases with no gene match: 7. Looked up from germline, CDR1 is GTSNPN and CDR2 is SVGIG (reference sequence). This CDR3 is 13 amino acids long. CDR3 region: CAWSHLQGNEQYF. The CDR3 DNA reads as TGTGCCTGGAGCCACCTACAGGGGAACGAGCAGTACTTC.

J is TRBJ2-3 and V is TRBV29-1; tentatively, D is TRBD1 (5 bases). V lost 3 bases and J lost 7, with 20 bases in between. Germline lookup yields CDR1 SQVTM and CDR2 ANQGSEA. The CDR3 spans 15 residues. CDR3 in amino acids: CSVEGPSRGYNTQYF. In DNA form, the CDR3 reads TGCAGCGTTGAGGGGCCAAGTAGGGGATATAATACGCAGTATTTT.

CDR3 residues: CASAGSNYGYTF. CDR3 nucleotide sequence: TGTGCCAGCGCCGGTTCTAACTATGGCTACACCTTC. The V call is TRBV6-5, the J call TRBJ1-2; D is uncertain. With 8 bases removed from V and 0 bases from J, the gap between germline ends came to 7 bases. The germline V gene encodes CDR1 MNHEY and CDR2 SVGAGI. The CDR3 loop spans 12 amino acids.

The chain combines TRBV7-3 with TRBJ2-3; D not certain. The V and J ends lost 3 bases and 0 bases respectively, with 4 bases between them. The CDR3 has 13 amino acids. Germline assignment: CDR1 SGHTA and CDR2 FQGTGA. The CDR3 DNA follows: TGTGCCAGCAGCTTGGACAGCACAGATACGCAGTATTTT. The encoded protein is CASSLDSTDTQYF.

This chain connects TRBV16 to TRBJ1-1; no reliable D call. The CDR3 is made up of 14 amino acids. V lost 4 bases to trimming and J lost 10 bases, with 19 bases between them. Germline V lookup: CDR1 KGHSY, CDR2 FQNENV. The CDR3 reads CASSPLPGPLGAFF. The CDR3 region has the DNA TGTGCCAGCAGCCCCCTACCCGGGCCCCTTGGAGCTTTCTTT.

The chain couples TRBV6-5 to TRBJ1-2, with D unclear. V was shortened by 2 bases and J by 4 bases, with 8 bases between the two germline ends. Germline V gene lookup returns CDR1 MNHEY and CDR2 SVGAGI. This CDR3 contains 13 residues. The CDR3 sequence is CASSYDTGYGYTF. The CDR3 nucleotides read TGTGCCAGCAGTTACGATACGGGCTATGGCTACACCTTC.

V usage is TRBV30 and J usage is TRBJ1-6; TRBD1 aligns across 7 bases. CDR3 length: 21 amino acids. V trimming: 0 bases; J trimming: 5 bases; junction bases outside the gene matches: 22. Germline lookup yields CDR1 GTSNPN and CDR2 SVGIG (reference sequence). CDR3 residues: CAWSVGGRPGVPFPHNSPLHF. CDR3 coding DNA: TGTGCCTGGAGTGTAGGGGGCAGGCCCGGAGTTCCCTTTCCCCATAATTCACCCCTCCACTTT.

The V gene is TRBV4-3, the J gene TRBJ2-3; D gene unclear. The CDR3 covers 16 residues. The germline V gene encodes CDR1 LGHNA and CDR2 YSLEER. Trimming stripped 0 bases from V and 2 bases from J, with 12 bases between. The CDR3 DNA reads TGCGCCAGCAGCCAAGATCGGTGGTCACACACAGATACGCAGTATTTT. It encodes CASSQDRWSHTDTQYF.

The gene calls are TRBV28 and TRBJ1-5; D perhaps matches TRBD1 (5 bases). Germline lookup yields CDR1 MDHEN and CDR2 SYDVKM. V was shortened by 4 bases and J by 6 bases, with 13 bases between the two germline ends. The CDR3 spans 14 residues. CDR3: CASSSPQGGQPQHF. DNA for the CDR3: TGTGCCAGCAGTTCCCCCCAGGGAGGTCAGCCCCAGCATTTT. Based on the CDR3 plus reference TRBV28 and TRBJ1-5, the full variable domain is DVKVTQSSRYLVKRTGEKVFLECVQDMDHENMFWYRQDPGLGLRLIYFSYDVKMKEKGDIPEGYSVSREKKERFSLILESASTNQTSMYLCASSSPQGGQPQHFGDGTRLSIL.

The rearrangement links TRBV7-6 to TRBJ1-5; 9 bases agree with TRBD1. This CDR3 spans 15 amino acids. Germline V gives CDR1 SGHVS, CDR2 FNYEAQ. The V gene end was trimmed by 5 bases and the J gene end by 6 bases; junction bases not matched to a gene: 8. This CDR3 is CASSLSTGGIQPQHF. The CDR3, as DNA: TGTGCCAGCAGCCTGTCAACAGGGGGCATTCAGCCCCAGCATTTT.

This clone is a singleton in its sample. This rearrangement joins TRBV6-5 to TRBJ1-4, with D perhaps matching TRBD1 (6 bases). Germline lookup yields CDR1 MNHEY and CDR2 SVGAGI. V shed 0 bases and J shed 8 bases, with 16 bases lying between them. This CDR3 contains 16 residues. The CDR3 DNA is TGTGCCAGCAGTTACTCGATGGACAGAGAGGTCGAAAAACTGTTTTTT. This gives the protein CASSYSMDREVEKLFF.

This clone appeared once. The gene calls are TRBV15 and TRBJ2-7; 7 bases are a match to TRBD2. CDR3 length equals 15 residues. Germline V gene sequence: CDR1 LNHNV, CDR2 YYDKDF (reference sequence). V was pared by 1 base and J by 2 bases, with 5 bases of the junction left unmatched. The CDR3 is CATSRVWEGPYEQYF. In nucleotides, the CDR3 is TGTGCCACCAGCAGAGTATGGGAGGGGCCCTACGAGCAGTACTTC.

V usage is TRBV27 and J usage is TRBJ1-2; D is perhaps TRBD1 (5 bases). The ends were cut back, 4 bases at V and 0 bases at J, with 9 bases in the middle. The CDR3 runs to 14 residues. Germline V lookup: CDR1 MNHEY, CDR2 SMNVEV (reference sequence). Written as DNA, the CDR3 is TGTGCCAGCAGTTCTTGGGACGCTAACTATGGCTACACCTTC. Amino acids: CASSSWDANYGYTF.

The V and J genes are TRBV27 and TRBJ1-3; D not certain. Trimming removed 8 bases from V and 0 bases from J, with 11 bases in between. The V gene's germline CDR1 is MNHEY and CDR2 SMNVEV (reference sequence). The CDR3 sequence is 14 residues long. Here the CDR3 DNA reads TGTGCCAGCGGGGAGAGGCTCTCTGGAAACACCATATATTTT. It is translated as CASGERLSGNTIYF.